The clone carrying this T cell receptor beta chain was recorded at least ten times. The antigen is undetermined. HTBI primers from iRepertoire and Arm-PCR of CDR3 regions yielded the TCR beta libraries. TCRdb reprocessed the multiplex PCR reads with MiXCR, giving one entry per CDR3 protein. Of some 250,000 distinct CDR3 sequences listed, around 20% are singletons. The sample comes from a study of regulatory T cells in long-lasting Graves disease. The wider study: Antithyroid drugs had been taken by newly diagnosed Graves' patients for under 3 months. Study-wide results and limits: Repertoires from persistent disease leaned toward TRBV28, TRBJ1-2 and TRBJ2-5. Shared public clonotypes totalled roughly 2,500 in persistent patients, compared with 966 in new patients.

The CDR3 sequence is 17 residues long. The junction had 13 bases not matched to a gene; V was cut back by 3 bases and J by 4 bases. The time point is: newly diagnosed GD, antithyroid drugs for less than 3 months. Preparation of the TCR library used RNA extracted from PBMCs. Patients met American Thyroid Association criteria for Graves' disease. The sequence was collected from a female donor with Graves disease. The sequences come from peripheral blood mononuclear cells (PBMCs), collected at new diagnosis, from a patient treated with antithyroid drugs. The V and J genes are TRBV12-3 or TRBV12-4 and TRBJ2-7; 9 bases agree with TRBD1. DNA for the CDR3: TGTGCCAGCAGTTTTCGGGCCAAGGACAGGGGCAGTTACGAGCAGTACTTC. It is translated as CASSFRAKDRGSYEQYF.